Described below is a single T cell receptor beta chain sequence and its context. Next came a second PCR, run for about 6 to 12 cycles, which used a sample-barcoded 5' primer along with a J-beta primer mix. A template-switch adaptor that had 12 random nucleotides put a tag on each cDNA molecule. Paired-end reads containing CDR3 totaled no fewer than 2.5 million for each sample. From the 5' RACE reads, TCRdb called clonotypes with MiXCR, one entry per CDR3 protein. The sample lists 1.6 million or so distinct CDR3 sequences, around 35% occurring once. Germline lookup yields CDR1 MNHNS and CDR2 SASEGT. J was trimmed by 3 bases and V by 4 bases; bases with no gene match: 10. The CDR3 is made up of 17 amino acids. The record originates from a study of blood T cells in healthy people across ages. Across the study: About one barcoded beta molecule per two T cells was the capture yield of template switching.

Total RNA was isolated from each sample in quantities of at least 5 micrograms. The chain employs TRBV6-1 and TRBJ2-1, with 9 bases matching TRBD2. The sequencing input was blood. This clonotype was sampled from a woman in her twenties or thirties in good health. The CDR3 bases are TGTGCCAGCAGTGGGTTAGCGGGAGTTGGGCGCTACAATGAGCAGTTCTTC. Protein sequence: CASSGLAGVGRYNEQFF.